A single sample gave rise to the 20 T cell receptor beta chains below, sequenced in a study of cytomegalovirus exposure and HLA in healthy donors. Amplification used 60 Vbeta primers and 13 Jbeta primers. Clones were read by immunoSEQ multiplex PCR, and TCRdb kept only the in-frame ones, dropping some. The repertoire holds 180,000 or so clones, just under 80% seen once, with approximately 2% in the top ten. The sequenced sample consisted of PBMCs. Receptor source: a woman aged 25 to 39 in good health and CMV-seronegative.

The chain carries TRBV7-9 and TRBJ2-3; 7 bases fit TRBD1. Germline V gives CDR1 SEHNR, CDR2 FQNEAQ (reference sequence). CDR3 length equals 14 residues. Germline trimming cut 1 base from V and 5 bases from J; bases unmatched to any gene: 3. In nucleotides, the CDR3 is TGTGCCAGCAGCTTAGACAGGGGTGGAGATACGCAGTATTTT. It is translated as CASSLDRGGDTQYF.

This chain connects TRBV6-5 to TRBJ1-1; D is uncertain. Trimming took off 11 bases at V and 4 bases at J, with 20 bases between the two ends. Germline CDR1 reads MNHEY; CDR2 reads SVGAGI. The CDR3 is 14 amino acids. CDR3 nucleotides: TGTGCCGTCCTAATGGGAGGGCGGGTCACTGAAGCTTTCTTT. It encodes CAVLMGGRVTEAFF.

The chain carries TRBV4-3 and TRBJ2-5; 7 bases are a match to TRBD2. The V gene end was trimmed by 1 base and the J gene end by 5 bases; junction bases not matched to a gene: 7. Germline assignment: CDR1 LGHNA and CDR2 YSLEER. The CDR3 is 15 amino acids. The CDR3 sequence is CASSQGEGSSETQYF. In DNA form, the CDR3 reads TGCGCCAGCAGCCAAGGGGAGGGGAGTAGTGAGACCCAGTACTTC.

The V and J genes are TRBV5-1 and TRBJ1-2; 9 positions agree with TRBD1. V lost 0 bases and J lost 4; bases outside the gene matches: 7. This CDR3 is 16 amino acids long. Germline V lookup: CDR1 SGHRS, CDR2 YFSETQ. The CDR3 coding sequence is TGCGCCAGCAGCTTGGCCGGGACAGGGACAGTCTATGGCTACACCTTC. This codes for CASSLAGTGTVYGYTF. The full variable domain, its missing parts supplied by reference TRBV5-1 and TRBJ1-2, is KAGVTQTPRYLIKTRGQQVTLSCSPISGHRSVSWYQQTPGQGLQFLFEYFSETQRNKGNFPGRFSGRQFSNSRSEMNVSTLELGDSALYLCASSLAGTGTVYGYTFGSGTRLTVV.

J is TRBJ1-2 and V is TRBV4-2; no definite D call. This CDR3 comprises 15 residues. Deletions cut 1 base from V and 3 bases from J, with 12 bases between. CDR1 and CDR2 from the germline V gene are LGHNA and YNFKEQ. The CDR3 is CASSQVAGSDYGYTF. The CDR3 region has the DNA TGTGCCAGCAGCCAAGTGGCAGGCTCCGACTATGGCTACACCTTC.

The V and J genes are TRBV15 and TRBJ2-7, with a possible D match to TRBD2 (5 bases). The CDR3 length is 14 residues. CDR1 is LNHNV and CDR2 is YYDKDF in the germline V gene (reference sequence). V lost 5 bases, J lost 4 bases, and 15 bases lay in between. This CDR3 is CATSLANGNYEQYF. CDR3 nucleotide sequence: TGTGCCACCAGCTTGGCGAACGGGAATTACGAGCAGTACTTC.

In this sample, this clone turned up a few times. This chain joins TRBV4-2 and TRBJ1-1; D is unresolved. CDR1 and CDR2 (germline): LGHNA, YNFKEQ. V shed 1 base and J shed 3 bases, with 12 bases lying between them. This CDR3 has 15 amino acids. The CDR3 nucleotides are TGTGCCAGCAGCCAAGGACTCGACGCCTACACTGAAGCTTTCTTT. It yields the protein CASSQGLDAYTEAFF.

The CDR3 coding sequence is TGTGCCAGCAGTTACACAGCGGGGGGGCCGGGGGAGCAGTACTTC. It specifies CASSYTAGGPGEQYF. This rearrangement joins TRBV6-5 to TRBJ2-7, with 10 bases that match TRBD2. V lost 2 bases to trimming and J lost 7 bases; unmatched junction nucleotides: 8. The CDR3 has 15 residues. Germline CDR1 is MNHEY and CDR2 is SVGAGI.

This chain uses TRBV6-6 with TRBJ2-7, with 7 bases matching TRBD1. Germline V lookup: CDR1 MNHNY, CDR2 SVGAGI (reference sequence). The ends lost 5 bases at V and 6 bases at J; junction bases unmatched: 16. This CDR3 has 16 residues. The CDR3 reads CASSMVQGVKGSEQYF. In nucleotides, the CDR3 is TGTGCCAGCAGTATGGTCCAGGGGGTGAAGGGTAGCGAGCAGTACTTC.

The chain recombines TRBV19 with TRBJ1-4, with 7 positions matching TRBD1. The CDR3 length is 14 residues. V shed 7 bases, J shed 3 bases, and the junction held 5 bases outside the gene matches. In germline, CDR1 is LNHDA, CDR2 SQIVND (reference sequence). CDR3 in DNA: TGTGCCAGTACCTTGGGGACAGCTAATGAAAAACTGTTTTTT. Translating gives CASTLGTANEKLFF.

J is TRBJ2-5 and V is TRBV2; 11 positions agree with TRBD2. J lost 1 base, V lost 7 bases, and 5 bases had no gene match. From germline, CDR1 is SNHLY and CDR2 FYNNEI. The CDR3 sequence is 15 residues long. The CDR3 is CASTLTSGGQETQYF. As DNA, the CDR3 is TGTGCCAGCACCTTAACTAGCGGGGGCCAAGAGACCCAGTACTTC.

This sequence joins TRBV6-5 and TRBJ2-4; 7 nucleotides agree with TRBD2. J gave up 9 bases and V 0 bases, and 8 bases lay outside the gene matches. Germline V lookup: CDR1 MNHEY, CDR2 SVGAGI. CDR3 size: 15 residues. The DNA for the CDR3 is TGTGCCAGCAGTTACTCCGGGAGGAGGGGCGGCATTCAGTACTTC. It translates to CASSYSGRRGGIQYF.

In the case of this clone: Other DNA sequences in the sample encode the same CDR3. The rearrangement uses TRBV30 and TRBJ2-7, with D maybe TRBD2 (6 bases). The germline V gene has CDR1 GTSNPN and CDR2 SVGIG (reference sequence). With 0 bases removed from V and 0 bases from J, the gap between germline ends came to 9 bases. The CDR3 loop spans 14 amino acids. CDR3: CAWSVGGSSYEQYF. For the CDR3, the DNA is TGTGCCTGGAGTGTCGGGGGAAGCTCCTACGAGCAGTACTTC.

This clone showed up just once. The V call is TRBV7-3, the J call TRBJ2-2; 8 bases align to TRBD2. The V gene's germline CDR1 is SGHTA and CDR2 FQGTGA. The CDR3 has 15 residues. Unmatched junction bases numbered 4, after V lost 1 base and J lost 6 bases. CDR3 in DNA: TGTGCCAGCAGCTTAAACCCTAGCGGGTCCGGGGAGCTGTTTTTT. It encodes CASSLNPSGSGELFF. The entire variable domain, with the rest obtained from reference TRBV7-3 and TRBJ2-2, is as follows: GAGVSQTPSNKVTEKGKYVELRCDPISGHTALYWYRQSLGQGPEFLIYFQGTGAADDSGLPNDRFFAVRPEGSVSTLKIQRTERGDSAVYLCASSLNPSGSGELFFGEGSRLTVL.

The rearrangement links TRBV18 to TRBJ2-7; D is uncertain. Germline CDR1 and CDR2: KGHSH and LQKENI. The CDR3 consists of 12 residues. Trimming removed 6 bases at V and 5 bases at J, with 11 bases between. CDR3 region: CASSPEANEQYF. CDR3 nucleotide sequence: TGTGCCAGCTCGCCTGAAGCAAACGAGCAGTACTTC. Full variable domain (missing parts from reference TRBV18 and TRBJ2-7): NAGVMQNPRHLVRRRGQEARLRCSPMKGHSHVYWYRQLPEEGLKFMVYLQKENIIDESGMPKERFSAEFPKEGPSILRIQQVVRGDSAAYFCASSPEANEQYFGPGTRLTVT.

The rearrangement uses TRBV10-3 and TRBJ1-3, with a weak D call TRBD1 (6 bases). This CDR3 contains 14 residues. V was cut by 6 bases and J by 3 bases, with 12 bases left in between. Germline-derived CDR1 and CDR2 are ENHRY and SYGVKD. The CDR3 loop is CAIRNRTDGNTIYF. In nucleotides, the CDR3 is TGTGCCATCAGGAACCGGACAGATGGAAACACCATATATTTT.

In nucleotides, the CDR3 is TGCGCCAGCAGCTTACGACAGGGGGCGGAATATGGCTACACCTTC. Protein sequence: CASSLRQGAEYGYTF. The chain uses TRBV5-1 and TRBJ1-2; the match to TRBD1 covers 10 bases. Germline assignment: CDR1 SGHRS and CDR2 YFSETQ. Losses at the gene ends were 2 bases for V and 5 bases for J; bases not matched to a gene: 6. CDR3 length: 15 amino acids.

The CDR3 loop is CASSPQGQGNNEKLFF. The CDR3 DNA reads TGTGCCAGCTCACCACAGGGACAGGGAAATAATGAAAAACTGTTTTTT. This chain joins TRBV18 and TRBJ1-4; 9 bases agree with TRBD1. The V gene's germline CDR1 is KGHSH and CDR2 LQKENI. This CDR3 comprises 16 residues. V shed 1 base, J shed 4 bases, and the junction held 4 bases outside the gene matches.

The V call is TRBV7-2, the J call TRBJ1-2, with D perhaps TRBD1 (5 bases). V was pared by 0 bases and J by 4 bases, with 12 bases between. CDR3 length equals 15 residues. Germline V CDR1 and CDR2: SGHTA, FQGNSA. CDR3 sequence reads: CASSLAVGLSYGYTF. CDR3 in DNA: TGTGCCAGCAGCTTAGCCGTGGGGCTCTCCTATGGCTACACCTTC.

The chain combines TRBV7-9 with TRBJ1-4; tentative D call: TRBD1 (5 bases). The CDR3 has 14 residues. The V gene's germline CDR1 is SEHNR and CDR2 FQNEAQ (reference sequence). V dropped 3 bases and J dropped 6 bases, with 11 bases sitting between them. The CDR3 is CASSFQGGHEKLFF. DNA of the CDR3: TGTGCCAGCAGCTTTCAGGGTGGGCATGAAAAACTGTTTTTT.